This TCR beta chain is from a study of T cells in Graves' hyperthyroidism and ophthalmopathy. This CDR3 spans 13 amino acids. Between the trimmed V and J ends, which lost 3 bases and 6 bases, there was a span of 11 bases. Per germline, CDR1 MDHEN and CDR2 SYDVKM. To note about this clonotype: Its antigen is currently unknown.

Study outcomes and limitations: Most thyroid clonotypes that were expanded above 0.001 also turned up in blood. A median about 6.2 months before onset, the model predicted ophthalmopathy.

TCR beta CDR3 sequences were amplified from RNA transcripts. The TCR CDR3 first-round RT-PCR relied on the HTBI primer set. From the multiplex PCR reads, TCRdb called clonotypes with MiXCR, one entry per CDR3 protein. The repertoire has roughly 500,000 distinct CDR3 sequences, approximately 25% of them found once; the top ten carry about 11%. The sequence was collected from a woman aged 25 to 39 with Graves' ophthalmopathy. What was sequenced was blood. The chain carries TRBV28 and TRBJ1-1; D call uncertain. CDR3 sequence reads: CASSFVGSPEAFF. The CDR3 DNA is TGTGCCAGCAGTTTTGTCGGGAGCCCTGAAGCTTTCTTT.